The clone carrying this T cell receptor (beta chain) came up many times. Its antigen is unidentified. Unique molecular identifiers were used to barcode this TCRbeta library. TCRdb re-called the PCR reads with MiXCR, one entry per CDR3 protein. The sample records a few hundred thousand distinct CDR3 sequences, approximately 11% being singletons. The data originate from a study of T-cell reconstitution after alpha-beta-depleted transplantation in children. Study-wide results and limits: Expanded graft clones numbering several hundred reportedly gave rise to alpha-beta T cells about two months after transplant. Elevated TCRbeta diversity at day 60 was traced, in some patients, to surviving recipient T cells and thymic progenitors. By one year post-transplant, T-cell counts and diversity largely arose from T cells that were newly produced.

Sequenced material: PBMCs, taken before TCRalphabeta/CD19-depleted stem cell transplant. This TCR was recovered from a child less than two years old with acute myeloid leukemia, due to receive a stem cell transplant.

CDR3 coding DNA: TGCGCCAGCAGCTTGGCGGGACAGGGGTACGAGACCCAGTACTTC. It is translated as CASSLAGQGYETQYF. The chain carries TRBV5-1 and TRBJ2-5; 10 bases line up with TRBD1. The CDR3 consists of 15 residues. With V trimmed by 0 bases and J by 5 bases, 4 bases remained unmatched. Germline V CDR1 and CDR2: SGHRS, YFSETQ.